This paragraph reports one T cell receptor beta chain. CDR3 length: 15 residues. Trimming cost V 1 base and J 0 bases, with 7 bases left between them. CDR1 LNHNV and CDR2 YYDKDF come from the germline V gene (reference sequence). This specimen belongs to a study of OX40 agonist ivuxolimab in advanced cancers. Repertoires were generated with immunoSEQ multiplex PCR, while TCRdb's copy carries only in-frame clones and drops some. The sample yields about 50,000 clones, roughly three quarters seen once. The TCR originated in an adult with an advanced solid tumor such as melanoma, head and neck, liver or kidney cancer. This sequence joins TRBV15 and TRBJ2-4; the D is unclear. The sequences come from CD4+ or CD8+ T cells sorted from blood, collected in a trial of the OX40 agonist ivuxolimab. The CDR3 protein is CATSRGSEAKNIQYF. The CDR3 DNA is TGTGCCACCAGCAGAGGGTCAGAAGCCAAAAACATTCAGTACTTC. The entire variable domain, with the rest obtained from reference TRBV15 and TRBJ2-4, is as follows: DAMVIQNPRYQVTQFGKPVTLSCSQTLNHNVMYWYQQKSSQAPKLLFHYYDKDFNNEADTPDNFQSRRPNTSFCFLDIRSPGLGDTAMYLCATSRGSEAKNIQYFGAGTRLSVL.